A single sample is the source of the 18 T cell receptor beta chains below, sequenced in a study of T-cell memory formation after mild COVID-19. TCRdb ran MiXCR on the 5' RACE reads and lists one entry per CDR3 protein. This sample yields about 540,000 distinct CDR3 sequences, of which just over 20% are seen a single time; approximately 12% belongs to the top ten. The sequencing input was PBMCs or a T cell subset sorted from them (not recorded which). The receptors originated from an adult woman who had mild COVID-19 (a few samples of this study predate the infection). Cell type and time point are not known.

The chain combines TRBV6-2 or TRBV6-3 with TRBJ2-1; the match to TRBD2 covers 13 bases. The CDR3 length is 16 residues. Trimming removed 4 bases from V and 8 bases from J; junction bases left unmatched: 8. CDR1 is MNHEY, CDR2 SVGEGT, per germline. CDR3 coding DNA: TGTGCCAGCAGTTGCAGGACTAGCGGGAGCTGCGATGAGCAGTTCTTC. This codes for CASSCRTSGSCDEQFF.

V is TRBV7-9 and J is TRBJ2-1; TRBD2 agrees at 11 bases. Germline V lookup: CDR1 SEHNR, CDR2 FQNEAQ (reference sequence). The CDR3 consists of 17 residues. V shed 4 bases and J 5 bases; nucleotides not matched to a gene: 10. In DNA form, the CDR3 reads TGTGCCAGCAGCTATTTGAAACTAGCGGGAGAGGACAATGAGCAGTTCTTC. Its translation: CASSYLKLAGEDNEQFF.

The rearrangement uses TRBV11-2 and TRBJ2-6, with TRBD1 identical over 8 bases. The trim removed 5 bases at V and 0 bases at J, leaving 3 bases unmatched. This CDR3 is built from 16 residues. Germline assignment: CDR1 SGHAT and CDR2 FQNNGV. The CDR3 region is CASSPDRVSGANVLTF. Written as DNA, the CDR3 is TGTGCCAGCAGCCCGGACAGGGTCTCTGGGGCCAACGTCCTGACTTTC.

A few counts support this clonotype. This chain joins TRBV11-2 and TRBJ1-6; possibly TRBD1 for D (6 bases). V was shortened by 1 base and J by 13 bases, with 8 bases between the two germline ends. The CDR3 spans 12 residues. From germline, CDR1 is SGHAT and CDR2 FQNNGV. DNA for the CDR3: TGTGCCAGCAGCTTAGTGCAGGGGCCCCTCCACTTT. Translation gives CASSLVQGPLHF.

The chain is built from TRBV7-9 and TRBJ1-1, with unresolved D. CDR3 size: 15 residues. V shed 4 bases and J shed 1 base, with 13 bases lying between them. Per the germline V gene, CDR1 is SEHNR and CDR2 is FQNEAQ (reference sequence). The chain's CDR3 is CASSSSRKPNTEAFF. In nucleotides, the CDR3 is TGTGCCAGCAGCTCAAGCAGAAAACCGAACACTGAAGCTTTCTTT.

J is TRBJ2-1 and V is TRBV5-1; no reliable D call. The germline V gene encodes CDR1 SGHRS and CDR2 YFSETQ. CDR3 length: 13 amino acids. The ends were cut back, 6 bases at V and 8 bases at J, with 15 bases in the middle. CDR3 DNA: TGCGCCAGCACCCCGACGGCGGTGGATGAGCAGTTCTTC. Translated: CASTPTAVDEQFF.

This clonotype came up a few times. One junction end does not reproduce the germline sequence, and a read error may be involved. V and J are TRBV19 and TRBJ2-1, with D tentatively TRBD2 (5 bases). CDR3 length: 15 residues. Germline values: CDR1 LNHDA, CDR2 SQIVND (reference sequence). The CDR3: CASSIDASSHNEQFF. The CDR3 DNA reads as TGTGCCAGTAGTATAGATGCTAGCTCCCACAATGAGCAGTTCTTC.

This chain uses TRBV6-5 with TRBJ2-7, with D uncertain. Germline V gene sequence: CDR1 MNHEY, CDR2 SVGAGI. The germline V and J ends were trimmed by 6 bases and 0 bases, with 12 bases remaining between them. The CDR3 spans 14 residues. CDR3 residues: CASRFGFSSYEQYF. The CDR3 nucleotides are TGTGCCAGCAGATTCGGATTTAGCTCCTACGAGCAGTACTTC.

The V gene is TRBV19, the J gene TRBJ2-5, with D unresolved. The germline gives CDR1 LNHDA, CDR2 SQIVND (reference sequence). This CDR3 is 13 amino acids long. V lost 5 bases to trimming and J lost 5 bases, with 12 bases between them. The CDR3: CASSDQPGETQYF. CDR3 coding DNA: TGTGCCAGTAGTGACCAGCCGGGCGAGACCCAGTACTTC.

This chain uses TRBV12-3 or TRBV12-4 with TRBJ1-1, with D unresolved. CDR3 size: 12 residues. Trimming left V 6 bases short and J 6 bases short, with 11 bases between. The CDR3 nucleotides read TGTGCCAGCAGCGGACGGACGGCTGAAGCTTTCTTT. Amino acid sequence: CASSGRTAEAFF.

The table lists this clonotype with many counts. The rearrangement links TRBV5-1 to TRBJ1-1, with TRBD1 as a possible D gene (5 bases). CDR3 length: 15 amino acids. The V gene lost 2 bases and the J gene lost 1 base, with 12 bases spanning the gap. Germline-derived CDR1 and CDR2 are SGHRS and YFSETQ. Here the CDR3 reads CASSFSGTRNTEAFF. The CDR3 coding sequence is TGCGCCAGCAGCTTTTCCGGGACGAGGAACACTGAAGCTTTCTTT.

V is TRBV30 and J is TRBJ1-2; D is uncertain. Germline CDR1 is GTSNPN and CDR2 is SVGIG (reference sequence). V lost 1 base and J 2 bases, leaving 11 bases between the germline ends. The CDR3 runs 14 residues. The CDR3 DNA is TGTGCCTGGAGTGCCGCTGCGGGGAACTATGGCTACACCTTC. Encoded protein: CAWSAAAGNYGYTF.

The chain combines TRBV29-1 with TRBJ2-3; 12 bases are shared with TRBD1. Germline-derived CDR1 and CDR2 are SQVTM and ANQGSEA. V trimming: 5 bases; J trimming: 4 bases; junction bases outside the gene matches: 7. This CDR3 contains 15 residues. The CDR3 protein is CSVSGTGGPSDTQYF. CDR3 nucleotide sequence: TGCAGCGTTTCCGGGACAGGGGGCCCTTCAGATACGCAGTATTTT.

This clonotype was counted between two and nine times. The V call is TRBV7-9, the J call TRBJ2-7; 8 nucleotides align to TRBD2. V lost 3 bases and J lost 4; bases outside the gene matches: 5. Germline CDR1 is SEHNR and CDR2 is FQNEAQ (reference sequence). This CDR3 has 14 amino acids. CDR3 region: CASSFGLALYEQYF. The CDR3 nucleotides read TGTGCCAGCAGCTTCGGACTAGCCTTATACGAGCAGTACTTC.

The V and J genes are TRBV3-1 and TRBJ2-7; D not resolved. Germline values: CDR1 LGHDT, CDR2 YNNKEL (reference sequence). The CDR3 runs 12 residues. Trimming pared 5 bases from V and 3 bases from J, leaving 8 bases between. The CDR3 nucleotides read TGTGCCAGCAGCAACGAAGGCTACGAGCAGTACTTC. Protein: CASSNEGYEQYF.

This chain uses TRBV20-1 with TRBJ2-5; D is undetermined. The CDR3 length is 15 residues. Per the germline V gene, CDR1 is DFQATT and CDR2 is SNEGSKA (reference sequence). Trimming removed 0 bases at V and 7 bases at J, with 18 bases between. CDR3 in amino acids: CSAREGLGLDRTQYF. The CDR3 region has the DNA TGCAGTGCTAGAGAGGGTCTGGGCCTAGATAGGACCCAGTACTTC.

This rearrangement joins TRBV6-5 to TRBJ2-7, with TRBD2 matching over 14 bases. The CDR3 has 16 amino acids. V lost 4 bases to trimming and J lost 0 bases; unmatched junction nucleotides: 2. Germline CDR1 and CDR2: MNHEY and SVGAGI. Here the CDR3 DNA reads TGTGCCAGCAGTTGGGGGACTAGCGGGAGCTCCTACGAGCAGTACTTC. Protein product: CASSWGTSGSSYEQYF.

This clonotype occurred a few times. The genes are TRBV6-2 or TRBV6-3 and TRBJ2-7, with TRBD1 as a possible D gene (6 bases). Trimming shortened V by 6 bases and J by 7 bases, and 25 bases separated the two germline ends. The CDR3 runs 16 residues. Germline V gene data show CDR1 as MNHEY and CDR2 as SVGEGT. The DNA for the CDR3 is TGTGCCAGCAGCCGGCCGGCAGGGGCGCTTGTGACGGAGCAGTACTTC. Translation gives CASSRPAGALVTEQYF.